This T cell receptor beta chain is drawn from a study of OX40 agonist ivuxolimab in advanced cancers. Study-level background: The patients' treatment was ivuxolimab, an agonistic anti-OX40 (CD134) antibody. Cancers in dose escalation were hepatocellular, melanoma, renal cell and head and neck.

The CDR3 loop spans 14 amino acids. The germline V and J ends were trimmed by 1 base and 3 bases, with 7 bases remaining between them. CDR1 and CDR2 (germline): GTSNPN, SVGIG (reference sequence). Produced via immunoSEQ multiplex PCR; TCRdb's table is partial and in-frame only. The table has 70,000 or so clones, around 89% seen once; the top ten hold 0.85% to 0.95%. Patients had blood sampled at baseline and again on cycle 4 day 1 and cycle 7 day 1. The sequence was collected from an adult with an advanced solid tumor such as melanoma, head and neck, liver or kidney cancer. V is TRBV30 and J is TRBJ1-6; D unresolved. The material sequenced was CD4+ or CD8+ T cells sorted from blood, taken in a trial of the OX40 agonist ivuxolimab. The CDR3 sequence: CAWSDQNYNSPLHF. Here the CDR3 DNA reads TGTGCCTGGAGTGATCAGAACTATAATTCACCCCTCCACTTT.